These 21 T cell receptor beta chains share one sample of origin, sequenced in a study of CD8+CD57+ T cells in acquired aplastic anemia. Profiling of TCR beta VDJ combinations and CDR3 sequences used genomic DNA as template. One entry per CDR3 protein, called by TCRdb with MiXCR from the reads. The sample has 200,000 to 250,000 distinct CDR3 sequences, under 65% seen once; the top ten hold about 29%. The sequenced sample consisted of sorted CD4+, CD8+, or CD8+CD57+ T cells (not recorded which) from PBMCs. The receptor source for this set is a human donor in good health.

V gene TRBV5-1 combines with J gene TRBJ2-5; TRBD1 agrees at 9 bases. Trimming took 0 bases from V and 5 from J; bases not matched to a gene: 11. This CDR3 region has 17 residues. The germline V gene has CDR1 SGHRS and CDR2 YFSETQ. Here the CDR3 reads CASSLGRGQGRAETQYF. The CDR3 DNA reads TGCGCCAGCAGCTTGGGACGGGGACAGGGTAGAGCCGAGACCCAGTACTTC.

The gene calls are TRBV15 and TRBJ2-7, with D unclear. This CDR3 has 15 amino acids. Germline values: CDR1 LNHNV, CDR2 YYDKDF (reference sequence). V was clipped by 3 bases and J by 3 bases, with 15 bases between them. In nucleotides, the CDR3 is TGTGCCACCAGCAGGGCAAGTCCAGCGAACTACGAGCAGTACTTC. This translates into CATSRASPANYEQYF. Based on the CDR3 plus reference TRBV15 and TRBJ2-7, the full variable domain is DAMVIQNPRYQVTQFGKPVTLSCSQTLNHNVMYWYQQKSSQAPKLLFHYYDKDFNNEADTPDNFQSRRPNTSFCFLDIRSPGLGDTAMYLCATSRASPANYEQYFGPGTRLTVT.

This clonotype was counted at least ten times. V and J are TRBV19 and TRBJ1-2; TRBD1 aligns across 12 bases. CDR1 is LNHDA and CDR2 is SQIVND in the germline V gene (reference sequence). Trimming cost V 4 bases and J 3 bases; bases outside gene matches: 15. The length of the CDR3 is 19 residues. The CDR3 protein is CASSSPERGQGAQDYGYTF. The CDR3, as DNA: TGTGCCAGTAGTAGTCCAGAGAGGGGACAGGGGGCGCAGGACTATGGCTACACCTTC. Full variable domain (remainder filled in from reference TRBV19 and TRBJ1-2): DGGITQSPKYLFRKEGQNVTLSCEQNLNHDAMYWYRQDPGQGLRLIYYSQIVNDFQKGDIAEGYSVSREKKESFPLTVTSAQKNPTAFYLCASSSPERGQGAQDYGYTFGSGTRLTVV.

Concerning this clonotype itself: This may stem from a read error, because a much larger clone lies one nucleotide away. The rearrangement joins TRBV4-1 to TRBJ2-1; D call uncertain. This CDR3 is built from 13 residues. Per the germline V gene, CDR1 is MGHRA and CDR2 is YSYEKL. The V end lost 0 bases, the J end lost 12 bases, and 12 bases lay between the germline ends. The CDR3 loop reads CASSQDPGDGQFF. The DNA for the CDR3 is TGCGCCAGCAGCCAAGATCCTGGGGATGGGCAGTTCTTC.

This clonotype was seen once. CDR3 loop: CASSDTLLAGVRNEQFF. The CDR3 DNA follows: TGTGCCAGCAGTGATACATTACTAGCGGGAGTAAGGAATGAGCAGTTCTTC. J is TRBJ2-1 and V is TRBV25-1, with 11 bases that match TRBD2. The CDR3 runs to 17 residues. The germline CDR1 and CDR2 sequences are MGHDK and SYGVNS. J was trimmed by 7 bases and V by 3 bases; bases with no gene match: 11.

This clonotype turned up a few times. This rearrangement joins TRBV7-9 to TRBJ2-3; 16 nucleotides match TRBD2. The V and J ends lost 6 bases and 2 bases, in that order; junction bases with no gene match: 8. Germline-derived CDR1 and CDR2 are SEHNR and FQNEAQ (reference sequence). This CDR3 is built from 18 residues. The DNA of the CDR3 is TGTGCCAGCAGTGTATTGGGGACTAGCGGGGGGGACACAGATACGCAGTATTTT. This sequence encodes CASSVLGTSGGDTDTQYF.

Many counts were recorded for this clonotype. This chain connects TRBV4-2 to TRBJ2-3; D not resolved. Deletions cut 0 bases from V and 6 bases from J, with 4 bases between. The CDR3 length is 12 residues. Germline CDR1 is LGHNA and CDR2 is YNFKEQ. CDR3 loop: CASSQDSDTQYF. In DNA form, the CDR3 reads TGTGCCAGCAGCCAAGACTCCGATACGCAGTATTTT.

The V gene is TRBV20-1, the J gene TRBJ2-5; 8 bases are shared with TRBD1. J was trimmed by 1 base and V by 6 bases; bases with no gene match: 4. Germline V CDR1 and CDR2: DFQATT, SNEGSKA (reference sequence). The CDR3 has 13 residues. CDR3 sequence (DNA): TGCAGTGCAGTACAGGGGGTCCAAGAGACCCAGTACTTC. Its protein is CSAVQGVQETQYF.

The V call is TRBV6-5, the J call TRBJ1-1; D might be TRBD1 (6 bases). The germline V gene encodes CDR1 MNHEY and CDR2 SVGAGI. V was trimmed by 3 bases and J by 1 base, leaving 9 bases between them. This CDR3 comprises 14 residues. The CDR3 here is CASSYGQPNTEAFF. Written as DNA, the CDR3 is TGTGCCAGCAGTTATGGACAGCCGAACACTGAAGCTTTCTTT.

This sequence joins TRBV2 and TRBJ2-1; 7 nucleotides agree with TRBD2. The CDR3 has 14 amino acids. Germline CDR1 reads SNHLY; CDR2 reads FYNNEI. V shed 6 bases, J shed 2 bases, and the junction held 4 bases outside the gene matches. Written as DNA, the CDR3 is TGTGCCAGCAGCGGGACTATCACCTACAATGAGCAGTTCTTC. Translation gives CASSGTITYNEQFF.

This rearrangement joins TRBV10-1 to TRBJ2-3; D gene ambiguous. Trimming stripped 2 bases from V and 4 bases from J, with 10 bases between. The CDR3 is 14 amino acids. Germline V gene data show CDR1 as WNHNN and CDR2 as SYGVQD (reference sequence). The CDR3 loop reads CASSERRDADTQYF. The CDR3 nucleotides are TGCGCCAGCAGTGAGCGACGTGATGCAGATACGCAGTATTTT.

This sequence joins TRBV20-1 and TRBJ2-2, with unresolved D. The CDR3 contains 13 residues. Germline CDR1 DFQATT, CDR2 SNEGSKA (reference sequence). V was shortened by 0 bases and J by 4 bases, with 6 bases between the two germline ends. The CDR3 here is CSARDRSTGELFF. The CDR3 DNA sequence: TGCAGTGCTAGAGATCGGAGCACCGGGGAGCTGTTTTTT.

The gene calls are TRBV6-4 and TRBJ1-6, with TRBD1 matching 7 bases. The CDR3 has 15 amino acids. The junction had 12 bases not matched to a gene; V was cut back by 6 bases and J by 10 bases. Germline CDR1 MRHNA, CDR2 SNTAGT. This CDR3 reads CASSLKGAPYSPLHF. DNA for the CDR3: TGTGCCAGCAGCTTGAAGGGGGCCCCTTACTCACCCCTCCACTTT.

The J gene is TRBJ2-3, the V gene TRBV11-3, with D tentatively TRBD1 or TRBD2 (5 bases each). V shed 7 bases and J shed 11 bases, with 19 bases lying between them. CDR3 length: 13 residues. Germline lookup yields CDR1 SGHNT and CDR2 YENEEA. CDR3 bases: TGTGCCAGCAAGGGGCGGGCTTTGGACGAGCAGTATTTT. Protein product: CASKGRALDEQYF.

Comment on this clonotype: This CDR3 fails to terminate in the conserved phenylalanine or tryptophan, so it likely reflects a read error. It is unclear where the CDR3 begins or ends on the DNA, so no DNA is shown, and the CDR3 is as TCRdb lists it. V gene TRBV5-6 combines with J gene TRBJ1-1; the table's D call TRBD1 went unverified against the DNA. The CDR3 extends over 9 residues, inclusive of both ends. The germline CDR1 and CDR2 sequences are SGHDT and YYEEEE. CDR3 region: CASSLPGVG.

This clonotype occurred many times. This chain joins TRBV6-1 and TRBJ1-5; no clear D gene. Trimming took off 7 bases at V and 3 bases at J, with 13 bases between the two ends. The CDR3 spans 14 residues. CDR1 MNHNS and CDR2 SASEGT come from the germline V gene. The CDR3 region is CASIRDVDNQPQHF. Here the CDR3 DNA reads TGTGCCAGCATTAGAGATGTGGACAATCAGCCCCAGCATTTT.

The genes are TRBV7-2 and TRBJ2-1; D possibly uses TRBD1 or TRBD2 (5 bases each). The V end lost 5 bases, the J end lost 10 bases, and 15 bases lay between the germline ends. This CDR3 has 13 amino acids. Germline V lookup: CDR1 SGHTA, CDR2 FQGNSA. This CDR3 reads CASSPRPWGEQFF. The CDR3 DNA is TGTGCCAGCAGCCCCCGCCCGTGGGGGGAGCAGTTCTTC.

The J gene is TRBJ1-1, the V gene TRBV10-2; unclear D gene. Germline loops: CDR1 WSHSY, CDR2 SAAADI. The CDR3 spans 13 residues. The V gene lost 2 bases and the J gene lost 3 bases, with 7 bases spanning the gap. CDR3 DNA sequence: TGCGCCAGCAGTGAGGGAATTTACACTGAAGCTTTCTTT. Its translation: CASSEGIYTEAFF.

The chain has TRBV20-1 and TRBJ1-6, with unresolved D. Germline V gene data show CDR1 as DFQATT and CDR2 as SNEGSKA (reference sequence). Between the trimmed V and J ends, which lost 6 bases and 6 bases, there was a span of 12 bases. This CDR3 has 13 residues. This CDR3 reads CSARVAGNSPLHF. The CDR3 coding sequence is TGCAGTGCGCGGGTTGCTGGTAATTCACCCCTCCACTTT.

CDR3 region: CSAFLTGGRETQYF. CDR3 nucleotide sequence: TGCAGTGCTTTTTTAACAGGGGGCCGAGAGACCCAGTACTTC. The chain couples TRBV20-1 to TRBJ2-5; 9 bases are shared with TRBD1. The CDR3 covers 14 residues. CDR1 is DFQATT and CDR2 is SNEGSKA in the germline V gene (reference sequence). V lost 5 bases to trimming and J lost 4 bases; unmatched junction nucleotides: 8.

This clonotype came up many times. The chain joins TRBV20-1 to TRBJ2-7, with a possible D match to TRBD1 (5 bases). CDR3 size: 14 residues. Per germline, CDR1 DFQATT and CDR2 SNEGSKA (reference sequence). V lost 2 bases and J lost 3, with 14 bases in between. This CDR3 is CSARPNHRLYEQYF. The DNA of the CDR3 is TGCAGTGCTAGACCGAACCACAGGCTCTACGAGCAGTACTTC.